This T cell receptor (beta chain) was found in a study of shared clonotypes between healthy human individuals. Findings and caveats of the study: The four-donor shared clonotypes exceeded non-shared clonotypes in generation probability, with non-shared ones scoring lower.

Among the donors, all were Caucasian adults who lived in Nashville, Tennessee. The authors divided CD4+ cells into CD45RA+ naive and CD45RA-negative memory subsets. Tens of thousands of T cell genomes (around 190 ng DNA) went into each sorted-subset replicate. The assay was immunoSEQ multiplex PCR, and TCRdb's table has in-frame clones only and misses some. The sample lists about 610,000 clones, more than 95% occurring once. CDR1 is GTSNPN and CDR2 is SVGIG in the germline V gene (reference sequence). The length of the CDR3 is 11 residues. Trimming pared 2 bases from V and 4 bases from J, leaving 6 bases between. With regard to this clone: Antigen unknown.

Sequencing was carried out using naive CD4+ T cells sorted from blood. The subset was: CD45RA+ positively selected. This clonotype originated in a woman aged 25 to 39 in good health. This chain joins TRBV30 and TRBJ2-7, with D hard to call. The CDR3 region is CAWSIYYEQYF. Here the CDR3 DNA reads TGTGCCTGGAGTATCTATTACGAGCAGTACTTC.